This T cell receptor beta chain emerged from a study of T cells after yellow fever vaccination. The CDR3 runs to 12 residues. Germline V gene lookup returns CDR1 SGHTA and CDR2 FQGNSA. With regard to this clonotype: At one end, the junction sequence differs from germline, possibly due to a read error.

TCRdb re-called the 5' RACE reads with MiXCR, one entry per CDR3 protein. This table holds nearly 550,000 distinct CDR3 sequences, roughly 19% found once. The sample consisted of PBMCs, taken 15 days after the yellow fever booster vaccination. The V and J genes are TRBV7-2 and TRBJ2-7; unclear D gene. The TCR originated in a man aged 30-40 years who received the YFV17D yellow fever vaccine. The CDR3 is CASSSNAYEKYF. The CDR3 region has the DNA TGTGCCAGCAGTTCAAACGCCTACGAGAAGTACTTC. Full variable domain (missing parts from reference TRBV7-2 and TRBJ2-7): GAGVSQSPSNKVTEKGKDVELRCDPISGHTALYWYRQSLGQGLEFLIYFQGNSAPDKSGLPSDRFSAERTGGSVSTLTIQRTQQEDSAVYLCASSSNAYEKYFGPGTRLTVT.